This T cell receptor (beta chain) was profiled in a study of T cells in Graves' hyperthyroidism and ophthalmopathy. Subjects with ophthalmopathy showed a Clinical Activity Score no lower than 3, a NOSPECS grade no lower than 4, and a duration shorter than 3 months. Every diagnosis used clinical symptoms, serum thyroxine and TRAb, thyroid ultrasound and orbital computed tomography. Trimming left V 2 bases short and J 2 bases short, with 6 bases between. This CDR3 is 13 amino acids long. Germline V gene lookup returns CDR1 MNHNS and CDR2 SASEGT. Researchers amplified the TCR beta CDR3 regions from RNA transcripts. The HTBI primer set served for first-round RT-PCR of the TCR CDR3. TCRdb re-called the multiplex PCR reads through MiXCR, storing one row per CDR3 protein. The table lists around 250,000 distinct CDR3 sequences, around 24% of them singletons.

This TCR was recovered from a woman aged 40 to 50 with Graves' ophthalmopathy. Sequencing was performed on blood. This chain links TRBV6-1 with TRBJ1-1, with unresolved D. The CDR3 DNA follows: TGTGCCAGCAGTGAAACACGAAACACTGAAGCTTTCTTT. Protein: CASSETRNTEAFF.